This TCR beta chain was captured in a study of blood T cell repertoires in COVID-19. Study at large: PBMCs, B-cell-depleted T cells, or T cells were the source of the cDNA or gDNA that made up the material.

While infection was still active, Seattle patients were enrolled and then followed longitudinally. The germline CDR1 and CDR2 sequences are SGHRS and YFSETQ. The length of the CDR3 is 16 residues. The V gene lost 0 bases and the J gene lost 0 bases, with 11 bases spanning the gap. Methods used by the authors: Cell counts per sample came from amplifying reference gene primers. Clones were read by immunoSEQ multiplex PCR, and TCRdb kept only the in-frame ones, dropping some. The V and J calls and clone size come from that table; D and trimming were worked out from the DNA. The data hold about 250,000 clones, with approximately 88% observed a single time.

The source is a woman aged 30 to 39 with COVID-19, enrolled during active disease. V is TRBV5-1 and J is TRBJ2-3, with D possibly being TRBD2 (5 bases). Sequenced: peripheral blood. The CDR3 here is CASSLVAGTSTDTQYF. For the CDR3, the DNA is TGCGCCAGCAGCTTGGTGGCGGGTACAAGCACAGATACGCAGTATTTT.